A single sample is the source of the 26 T cell receptor beta chains below, sequenced in a study of blood T cells in healthy people across ages. It was with a sample-barcoded 5' primer and a J-beta primer mix that a second PCR of about 7 to 12 cycles was run. TCRdb itself ran the 5' RACE reads through MiXCR, one entry per CDR3 protein. The sample holds 700,000 to 1,000,000 distinct CDR3 sequences, approximately 48% seen once. The sequenced sample consisted of blood. The origin of the receptors is a man between 60 and 75 years old in good health.

This clonotype was observed a handful of times. The V call is TRBV20-1, the J call TRBJ2-2, with unresolved D. The V gene lost 7 bases and the J gene lost 2 bases, with 8 bases spanning the gap. The CDR3 is 12 residues long. Germline V gene lookup returns CDR1 DFQATT and CDR2 SNEGSKA (reference sequence). The CDR3, as DNA: TGCAGTGTAAGACAAAACACCGGGGAGCTGTTTTTT. This codes for CSVRQNTGELFF.

Many counts were recorded for this clonotype. The chain carries TRBV29-1 and TRBJ1-2; 9 nucleotides agree with TRBD1. The CDR3 has 16 residues. The ends lost 6 bases at V and 4 bases at J; junction bases unmatched: 15. Germline CDR1 is SQVTM and CDR2 is ANQGSEA. DNA for the CDR3: TGCAGCGTCCGAAGACCCGGGACAGGGATTTCCTATGGCTACACCTTC. Encoded protein: CSVRRPGTGISYGYTF. The full variable domain, completed using reference TRBV29-1 and TRBJ1-2, is SAVISQKPSRDICQRGTSLTIQCQVDSQVTMMFWYRQQPGQSLTLIATANQGSEATYESGFVIDKFPISRPNLTFSTLTVSNMSPEDSSIYLCSVRRPGTGISYGYTFGSGTRLTVV.

This clonotype has a handful of counts. The chain couples TRBV4-3 to TRBJ1-1, with D tentatively TRBD1 (5 bases). This CDR3 region has 15 residues. V lost 0 bases, J lost 1 base, and 9 bases lay in between. The germline V gene has CDR1 LGHNA and CDR2 YSLEER. In DNA, the CDR3 is TGCGCCAGCAGCCAAGATGGACATCAGAACACTGAAGCTTTCTTT. Its translation is CASSQDGHQNTEAFF.

The CDR3 here is CASSPDRESRSYEQYF. DNA for the CDR3: TGTGCCAGCTCACCCGACAGGGAAAGCCGATCCTACGAGCAGTACTTC. The genes are TRBV18 and TRBJ2-7; TRBD1 agrees at 7 bases. Germline V gene sequence: CDR1 KGHSH, CDR2 LQKENI. Trimming removed 3 bases from V and 1 base from J; junction bases left unmatched: 9. There are 16 residues in the CDR3.

This clonotype was found a few times. The gene calls are TRBV12-3 or TRBV12-4 and TRBJ2-3; D perhaps matches TRBD2 (6 bases). This CDR3 has 12 residues. Trimming left V 5 bases short and J 6 bases short, with 9 bases between. The CDR3 DNA reads as TGTGCCAGCAGTCCCCGGGAGGATACGCAGTATTTT. Amino acid sequence: CASSPREDTQYF.

V and J are TRBV7-3 and TRBJ1-3, with 11 bases lining up with TRBD1. Germline-derived CDR1 and CDR2 are SGHTA and FQGTGA. The CDR3 totals 15 residues. Trimming took 5 bases from V and 4 from J; bases not matched to a gene: 4. This CDR3 reads CASSTDRGPGNTIYF. In DNA, the CDR3 is TGTGCCAGCAGCACGGACAGGGGGCCCGGAAACACCATATATTTT.

The chain recombines TRBV28 with TRBJ2-3; the D gene is possibly TRBD2 (5 bases). Deletions cut 5 bases from V and 8 bases from J, with 11 bases between. The CDR3 spans 12 residues. From germline, CDR1 is MDHEN and CDR2 SYDVKM. For the CDR3, the DNA is TGTGCCAGCAGTCCCCCAGGAGGTACGCAGTATTTT. Encoded protein: CASSPPGGTQYF.

This chain connects TRBV20-1 to TRBJ1-6; no definite D call. CDR3 length: 14 residues. V was trimmed by 2 bases and J by 5 bases, leaving 10 bases between them. Germline V gene data show CDR1 as DFQATT and CDR2 as SNEGSKA (reference sequence). The DNA of the CDR3 is TGCAGTGCTAGAAGAAGCGGAAATAATTCACCCCTCCACTTT. This translates into CSARRSGNNSPLHF.

V and J are TRBV7-2 and TRBJ2-1, with TRBD2 matching 7 bases. The CDR3 loop spans 17 amino acids. V shed 5 bases and J 2 bases; nucleotides not matched to a gene: 12. CDR1 is SGHTA, CDR2 FQGNSA, per germline. CDR3 sequence (DNA): TGTGCCAGCAGCCTAACCTCAACGGGGGGTACCTACAATGAGCAGTTCTTC. Its protein product is CASSLTSTGGTYNEQFF. The variable domain in full, completed from reference TRBV7-2 and TRBJ2-1, reads GAGVSQSPSNKVTEKGKDVELRCDPISGHTALYWYRQSLGQGLEFLIYFQGNSAPDKSGLPSDRFSAERTGGSVSTLTIQRTQQEDSAVYLCASSLTSTGGTYNEQFFGPGTRLTVL.

The V and J genes are TRBV3-1 and TRBJ2-1; no firm D call. This CDR3 is 14 amino acids long. Germline-derived CDR1 and CDR2 are LGHDT and YNNKEL (reference sequence). V lost 1 base and J 6 bases, leaving 10 bases between the germline ends. The CDR3 coding sequence is TGTGCCAGCAGCCAAGTATTCAGCCCCAATGAGCAGTTCTTC. Protein: CASSQVFSPNEQFF.

The table lists this clonotype with a few counts. The chain combines TRBV7-9 with TRBJ2-1, with TRBD2 identical over 12 bases. The germline V gene encodes CDR1 SEHNR and CDR2 FQNEAQ (reference sequence). The trim removed 5 bases at V and 5 bases at J, leaving 7 bases unmatched. The CDR3 runs to 16 residues. CDR3 protein: CASSTRTSGAHNEQFF. In DNA form, the CDR3 reads TGTGCCAGCAGCACCAGGACTAGCGGGGCCCACAATGAGCAGTTCTTC.

The rearrangement joins TRBV11-2 to TRBJ2-5, with 7 bases that match TRBD1. The closer fit of TRBJ2-7 to the DNA end suggests the J call may be wrong. The CDR3 runs to 14 residues. From germline, CDR1 is SGHAT and CDR2 FQNNGV. This CDR3 reads CASSLVGTVHEQYF. CDR3 sequence (DNA): TGTGCCAGCAGCTTAGTAGGGACAGTCCACGAGCAGTACTTC.

This chain links TRBV3-1 with TRBJ2-1, with 8 bases lining up with TRBD2. The V gene's germline CDR1 is LGHDT and CDR2 YNNKEL (reference sequence). V shed 2 bases, J shed 3 bases, and the junction held 6 bases outside the gene matches. The CDR3 covers 16 residues. Written as DNA, the CDR3 is TGTGCCAGCAGCCAATTTACGGGGGGGGTCTACAATGAGCAGTTCTTC. Translated, it gives CASSQFTGGVYNEQFF.

This chain links TRBV20-1 with TRBJ2-1; 13 bases are shared with TRBD2. CDR3 length equals 16 residues. The V gene's germline CDR1 is DFQATT and CDR2 SNEGSKA (reference sequence). V shed 3 bases and J 6 bases; nucleotides not matched to a gene: 8. CDR3 residues: CSASLLAGGRLNEQFF. CDR3 in DNA: TGCAGTGCTAGTTTACTAGCGGGGGGGCGGCTCAATGAGCAGTTCTTC.

The chain combines TRBV21-1 with TRBJ2-7; TRBD1 is the table's D call and was not checked against the DNA. TRBV21-1 is reported as a pseudogene. There are 16 residues in the CDR3. For the CDR3, the DNA is TGTGCCAGCAGCAAAGAGGGGGACAGGGGTTCCCACGAGCAGTACTTC. Translated: CASSKEGDRGSHEQYF.

In its sample, this clonotype was seen a few times. The chain is built from TRBV14 and TRBJ2-5, with D tentatively TRBD1 (5 bases). CDR1 and CDR2 (germline): SGHDN, FVKESK. V was trimmed by 0 bases and J by 5 bases, leaving 13 bases between them. The CDR3 length is 15 residues. The CDR3 DNA follows: TGTGCCAGCAGCCAAGAGCTCGGCAGGGCTGAGACCCAGTACTTC. Protein sequence: CASSQELGRAETQYF.

This clonotype was observed a few times. V and J are TRBV9 and TRBJ1-2; possibly TRBD1 for D (6 bases). V was trimmed by 6 bases and J by 4 bases, leaving 13 bases between them. Germline CDR1 and CDR2: SGDLS and YYNGEE. The CDR3 runs to 13 residues. The CDR3 sequence is CASTSWGAYGYTF. The CDR3 nucleotides are TGTGCCAGCACCAGCTGGGGGGCCTATGGCTACACCTTC.

In its sample, this clonotype was seen a few times. This chain connects TRBV20-1 to TRBJ2-7; D call uncertain. CDR1 and CDR2 from the germline V gene are DFQATT and SNEGSKA (reference sequence). V was shortened by 6 bases and J by 2 bases, with 20 bases between the two germline ends. The CDR3 is 15 residues long. The CDR3 region is CSALVSATRTYEQYF. In DNA form, the CDR3 reads TGCAGTGCCTTAGTGTCGGCTACACGGACCTACGAGCAGTACTTC.

The sample holds a few counts of this clonotype. This CDR3 reads CAISEGSPQVNEQFF. The CDR3 DNA follows: TGTGCCATCAGTGAAGGGTCTCCACAGGTCAATGAGCAGTTCTTC. The chain joins TRBV10-3 to TRBJ2-1; possible D gene TRBD1, 5 bases. In germline, CDR1 is ENHRY, CDR2 SYGVKD. Trimming shortened V by 3 bases and J by 6 bases, and 15 bases separated the two germline ends. The CDR3 runs 15 residues.

This clonotype has just a few counts. V and J are TRBV10-3 and TRBJ2-2, with D possibly being TRBD1 (6 bases). V was cut by 7 bases and J by 6 bases, with 12 bases left in between. The germline CDR1 and CDR2 sequences are ENHRY and SYGVKD. The CDR3 runs 13 residues. The CDR3 bases are TGTGCCATCAATACAGGGTGGTCCGGGGAGCTGTTTTTT. As protein: CAINTGWSGELFF.

This chain connects TRBV7-2 to TRBJ2-7, with 10 bases aligning to TRBD1. Germline assignment: CDR1 SGHTA and CDR2 FQGNSA. This CDR3 contains 18 residues. V dropped 1 base and J dropped 3; count of bases not matched to a gene: 12. CDR3 loop: CASSLVAPGTGEYYEQYF. The CDR3, as DNA: TGTGCCAGCAGCTTAGTCGCTCCCGGGACAGGGGAATACTACGAGCAGTACTTC.

This clonotype was observed a handful of times. CDR3 loop: CASSPSGARAGYTF. CDR3 DNA: TGTGCCAGCAGCCCCAGCGGGGCGCGAGCTGGCTACACCTTC. The genes are TRBV7-8 and TRBJ1-2, with a weak D call TRBD1 (5 bases). The CDR3 has 14 amino acids. The V end was cut by 5 bases, the J end by 7 bases, with 17 bases between. Germline-derived CDR1 and CDR2 are SGHVS and FQNEAQ.

The chain joins TRBV7-9 to TRBJ2-5; D is ambiguous. The CDR3 extends over 14 amino acids. Germline CDR1 and CDR2: SEHNR and FQNEAQ (reference sequence). The ends were cut back, 2 bases at V and 5 bases at J, with 12 bases in the middle. Written as DNA, the CDR3 is TGTGCCAGCAGCTTAAGCTTATCCAGGGAGACCCAGTACTTC. Its protein product is CASSLSLSRETQYF. The variable domain in full, completed from reference TRBV7-9 and TRBJ2-5, reads DTGVSQNPRHKITKRGQNVTFRCDPISEHNRLYWYRQTLGQGPEFLTYFQNEAQLEKSRLLSDRFSAERPKGSFSTLEIQRTEQGDSAMYLCASSLSLSRETQYFGPGTRLLVL.

The chain is built from TRBV7-2 and TRBJ1-1, with D maybe TRBD1 (5 bases). Per the germline V gene, CDR1 is SGHTA and CDR2 is FQGNSA. The CDR3 has 14 residues. V was pared by 2 bases and J by 5 bases, with 12 bases between. The CDR3, as DNA: TGTGCCAGCAGCTTACCGGGCGGGGGAACTGAAGCTTTCTTT. This translates into CASSLPGGGTEAFF.

This clonotype was counted between two and nine times. The rearrangement joins TRBV30 to TRBJ2-1; D remains unclear. Germline V CDR1 and CDR2: GTSNPN, SVGIG (reference sequence). V lost 1 base, J lost 3 bases, and 10 bases lay in between. The CDR3 covers 14 residues. Here the CDR3 reads CAWSDVPNYNEQFF. CDR3 coding DNA: TGTGCCTGGAGTGACGTCCCGAACTACAATGAGCAGTTCTTC.

As DNA, the CDR3 is TGCGCCAGCAGCTTGGACAGACCCACAGATACGCAGTATTTT. Translating gives CASSLDRPTDTQYF. This chain connects TRBV5-1 to TRBJ2-3; D ambiguous. V lost 0 bases, J lost 2 bases, and 7 bases lay in between. The CDR3 runs to 14 residues. Germline V CDR1 and CDR2: SGHRS, YFSETQ.